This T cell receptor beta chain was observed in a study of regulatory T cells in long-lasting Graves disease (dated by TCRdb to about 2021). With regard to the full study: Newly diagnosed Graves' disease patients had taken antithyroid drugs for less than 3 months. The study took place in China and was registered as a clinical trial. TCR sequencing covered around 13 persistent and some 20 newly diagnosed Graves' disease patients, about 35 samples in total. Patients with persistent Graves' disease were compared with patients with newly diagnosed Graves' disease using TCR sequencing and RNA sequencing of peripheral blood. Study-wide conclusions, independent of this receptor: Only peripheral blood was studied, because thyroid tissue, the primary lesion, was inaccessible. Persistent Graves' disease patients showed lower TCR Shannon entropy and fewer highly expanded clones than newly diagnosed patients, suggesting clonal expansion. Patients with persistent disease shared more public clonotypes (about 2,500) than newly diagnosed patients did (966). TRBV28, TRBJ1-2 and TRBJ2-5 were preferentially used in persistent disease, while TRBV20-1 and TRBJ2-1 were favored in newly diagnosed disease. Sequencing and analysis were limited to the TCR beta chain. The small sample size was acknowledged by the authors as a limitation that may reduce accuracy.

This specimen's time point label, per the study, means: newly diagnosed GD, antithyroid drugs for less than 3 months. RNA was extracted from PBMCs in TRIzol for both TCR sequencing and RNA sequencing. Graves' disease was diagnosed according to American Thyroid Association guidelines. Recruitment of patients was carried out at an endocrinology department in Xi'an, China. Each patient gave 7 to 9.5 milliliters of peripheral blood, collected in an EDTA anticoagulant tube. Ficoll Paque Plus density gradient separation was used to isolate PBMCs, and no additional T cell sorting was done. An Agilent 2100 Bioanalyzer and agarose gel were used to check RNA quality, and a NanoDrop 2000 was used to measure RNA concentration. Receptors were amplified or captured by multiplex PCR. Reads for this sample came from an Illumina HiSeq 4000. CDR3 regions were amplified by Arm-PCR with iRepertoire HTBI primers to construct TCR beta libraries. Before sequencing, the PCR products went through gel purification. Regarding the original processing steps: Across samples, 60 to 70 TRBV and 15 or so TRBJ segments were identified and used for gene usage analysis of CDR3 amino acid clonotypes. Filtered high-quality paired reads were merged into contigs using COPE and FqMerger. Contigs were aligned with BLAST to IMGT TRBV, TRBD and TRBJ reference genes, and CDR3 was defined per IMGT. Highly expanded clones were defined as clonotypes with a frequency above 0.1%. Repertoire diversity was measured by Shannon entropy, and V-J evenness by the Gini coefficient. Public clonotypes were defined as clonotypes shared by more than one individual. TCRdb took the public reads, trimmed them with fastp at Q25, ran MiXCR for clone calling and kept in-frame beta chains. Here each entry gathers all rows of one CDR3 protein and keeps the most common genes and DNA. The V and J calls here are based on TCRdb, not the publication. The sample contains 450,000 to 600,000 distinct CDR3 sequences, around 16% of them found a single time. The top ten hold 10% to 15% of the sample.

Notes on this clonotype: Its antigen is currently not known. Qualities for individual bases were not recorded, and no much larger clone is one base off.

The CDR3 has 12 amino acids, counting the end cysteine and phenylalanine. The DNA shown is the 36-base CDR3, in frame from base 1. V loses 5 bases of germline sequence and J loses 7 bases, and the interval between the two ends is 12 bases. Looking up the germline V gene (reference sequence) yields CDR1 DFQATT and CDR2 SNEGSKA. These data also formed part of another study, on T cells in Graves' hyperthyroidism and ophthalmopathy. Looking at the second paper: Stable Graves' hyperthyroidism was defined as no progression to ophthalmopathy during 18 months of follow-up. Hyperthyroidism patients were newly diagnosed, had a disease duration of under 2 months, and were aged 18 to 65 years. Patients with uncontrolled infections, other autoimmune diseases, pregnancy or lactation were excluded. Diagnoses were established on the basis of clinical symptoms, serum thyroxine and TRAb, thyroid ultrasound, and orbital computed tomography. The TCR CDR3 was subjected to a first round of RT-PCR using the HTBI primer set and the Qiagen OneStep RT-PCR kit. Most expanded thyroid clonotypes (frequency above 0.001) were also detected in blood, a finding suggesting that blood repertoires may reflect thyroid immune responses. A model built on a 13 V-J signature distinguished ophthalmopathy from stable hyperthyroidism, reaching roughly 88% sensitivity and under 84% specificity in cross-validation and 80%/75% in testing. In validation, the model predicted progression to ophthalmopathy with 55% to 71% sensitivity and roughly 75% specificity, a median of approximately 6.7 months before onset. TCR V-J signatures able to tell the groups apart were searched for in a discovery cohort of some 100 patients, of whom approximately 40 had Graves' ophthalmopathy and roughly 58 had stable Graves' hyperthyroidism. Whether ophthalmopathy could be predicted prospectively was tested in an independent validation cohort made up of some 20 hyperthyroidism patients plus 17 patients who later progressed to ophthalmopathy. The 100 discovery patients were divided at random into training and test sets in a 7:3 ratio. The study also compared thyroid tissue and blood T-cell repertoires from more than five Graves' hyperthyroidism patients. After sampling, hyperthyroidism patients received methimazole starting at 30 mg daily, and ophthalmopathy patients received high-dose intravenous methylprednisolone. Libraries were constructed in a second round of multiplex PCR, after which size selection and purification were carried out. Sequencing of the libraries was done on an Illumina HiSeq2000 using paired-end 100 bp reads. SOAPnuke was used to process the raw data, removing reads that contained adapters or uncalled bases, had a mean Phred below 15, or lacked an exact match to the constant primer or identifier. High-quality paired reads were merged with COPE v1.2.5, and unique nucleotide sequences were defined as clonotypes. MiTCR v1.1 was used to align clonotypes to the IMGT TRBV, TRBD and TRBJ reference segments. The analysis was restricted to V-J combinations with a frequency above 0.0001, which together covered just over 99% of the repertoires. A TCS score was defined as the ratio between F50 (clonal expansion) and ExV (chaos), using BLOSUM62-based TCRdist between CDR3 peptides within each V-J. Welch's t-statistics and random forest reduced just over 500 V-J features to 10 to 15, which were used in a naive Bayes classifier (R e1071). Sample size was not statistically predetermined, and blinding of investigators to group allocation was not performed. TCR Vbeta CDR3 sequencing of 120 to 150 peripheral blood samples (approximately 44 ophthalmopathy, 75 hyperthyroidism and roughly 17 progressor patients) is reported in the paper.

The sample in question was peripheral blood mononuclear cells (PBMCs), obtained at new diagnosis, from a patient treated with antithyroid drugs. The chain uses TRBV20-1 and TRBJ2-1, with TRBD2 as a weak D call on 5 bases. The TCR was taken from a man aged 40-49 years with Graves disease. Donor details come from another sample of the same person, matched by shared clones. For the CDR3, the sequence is CSAPRGPNEQFF. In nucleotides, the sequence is TGCAGTGCTCCGAGAGGGCCAAATGAGCAGTTCTTC.